This T cell receptor beta chain is from a study of T cell responses to AZD1222 COVID-19 vaccine. General observations from the study: Seropositivity was recorded at baseline in only 6 or 7 AZD1222 recipients. Nearly half of spike-specific TCRs reportedly target unmutated variant regions. In all cases, repertoires were sampled only after the peak T cell response. Two AZD1222 doses significantly raised spike-specific TCR breadth and depth over controls.

As for this clone: The target antigen is unknown.

Using immunoSEQ multiplex PCR, the repertoire was profiled, and TCRdb retains in-frame clones only, with some absent. The sample has about 150,000 clones, about 90% seen once; the top ten hold about 8.9%. From germline, CDR1 is SGHRS and CDR2 YFSETQ. This CDR3 spans 15 amino acids. V gave up 2 bases and J gave up 0 bases, with 8 bases separating them. The material sequenced was peripheral blood, taken 28 days after the second AZD1222 dose. This clonotype originated in an adult who received the AZD1222 COVID-19 vaccine. The genes are TRBV5-1 and TRBJ2-2; D is unresolved. CDR3 loop: CASSFQVANTGELFF. Written as DNA, the CDR3 is TGCGCCAGCAGCTTTCAGGTGGCGAACACCGGGGAGCTGTTTTTT.